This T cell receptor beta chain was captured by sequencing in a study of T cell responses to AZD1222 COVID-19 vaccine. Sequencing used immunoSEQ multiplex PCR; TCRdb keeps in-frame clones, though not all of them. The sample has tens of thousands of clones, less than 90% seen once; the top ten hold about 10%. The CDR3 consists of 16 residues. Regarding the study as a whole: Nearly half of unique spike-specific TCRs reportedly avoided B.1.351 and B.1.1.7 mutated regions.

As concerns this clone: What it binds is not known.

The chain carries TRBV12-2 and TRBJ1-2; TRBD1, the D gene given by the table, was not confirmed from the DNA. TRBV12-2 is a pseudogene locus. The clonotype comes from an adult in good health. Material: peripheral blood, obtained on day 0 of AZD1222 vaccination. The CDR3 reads CASRLAPGTGVGGYTF. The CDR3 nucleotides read TGTGCAAGTCGCTTAGCGCCCGGGACAGGGGTGGGAGGCTACACCTTC.